This T cell receptor (beta chain) was retrieved from a study of spatial heterogeneity in lung cancer. In this sample, this clonotype turned up a few times. One entry per CDR3 protein, called by TCRdb with MiXCR from the 5' RACE reads. Found here are over 50,000 distinct CDR3 sequences, approximately 6% of them singletons; the top ten hold about 14%. CDR3 size: 12 residues. V lost 6 bases to trimming and J lost 2 bases, with 7 bases between them. Germline loops: CDR1 LNHDA, CDR2 SQIVND (reference sequence). Time point given: sample taken at primary tumor resection. Approximately 70 TRACERx patients with early, untreated non-small cell lung cancer donated samples.

The clonotype comes from a female donor with early-stage non-small cell lung cancer. This sample comprised PBMCs, obtained at surgery. V is TRBV19 and J is TRBJ2-5; TRBD1 is a possible D gene (5 bases). CDR3 nucleotide sequence: TGTGCCAGTAGCGACAGACAAGAGACCCAGTACTTC. Its translation: CASSDRQETQYF.